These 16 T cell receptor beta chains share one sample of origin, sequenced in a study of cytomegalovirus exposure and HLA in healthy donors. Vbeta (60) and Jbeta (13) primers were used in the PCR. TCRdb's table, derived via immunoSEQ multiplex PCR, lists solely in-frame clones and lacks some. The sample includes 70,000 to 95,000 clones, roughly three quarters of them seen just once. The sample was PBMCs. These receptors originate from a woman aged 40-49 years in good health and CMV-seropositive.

CDR3 bases: TGTGCCAGCACCGACAGGCCTGCAACTAATGAAAAACTGTTTTTT. Its protein is CASTDRPATNEKLFF. The rearrangement links TRBV27 to TRBJ1-4, with D possibly being TRBD1 (6 bases). V gave up 7 bases and J gave up 0 bases, with 12 bases separating them. CDR1 is MNHEY, CDR2 SMNVEV, per germline (reference sequence). The CDR3 consists of 15 residues. Full variable domain (outside the CDR3, taken from reference TRBV27 and TRBJ1-4): EAQVTQNPRYLITVTGKKLTVTCSQNMNHEYMSWYRQDPGLGLRQIYYSMNVEVTDKGDVPEGYKVSRKEKRNFPLILESPSPNQTSLYFCASTDRPATNEKLFFGSGTQLSVL.

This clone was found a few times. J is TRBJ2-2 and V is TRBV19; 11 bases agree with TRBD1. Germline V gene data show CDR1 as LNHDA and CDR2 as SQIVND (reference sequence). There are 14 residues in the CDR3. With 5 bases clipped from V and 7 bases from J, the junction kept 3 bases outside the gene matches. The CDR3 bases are TGTGCCAGTAGTTCGGGACAGGGGGTCGGGGAGCTGTTTTTT. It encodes CASSSGQGVGELFF.

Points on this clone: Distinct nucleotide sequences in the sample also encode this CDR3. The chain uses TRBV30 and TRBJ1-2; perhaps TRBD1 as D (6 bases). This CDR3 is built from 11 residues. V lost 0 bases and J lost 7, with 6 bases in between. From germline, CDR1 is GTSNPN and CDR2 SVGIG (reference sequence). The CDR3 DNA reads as TGTGCCTGGAGTGTAGGGGGTGGCTACACCTTC. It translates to CAWSVGGGYTF.

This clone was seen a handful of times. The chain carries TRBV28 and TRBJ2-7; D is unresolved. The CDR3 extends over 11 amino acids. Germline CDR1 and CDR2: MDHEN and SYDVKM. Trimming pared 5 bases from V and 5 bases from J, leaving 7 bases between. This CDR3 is CASSLLNEQYF. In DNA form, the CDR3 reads TGTGCCAGCAGTCTACTAAACGAGCAGTACTTC.

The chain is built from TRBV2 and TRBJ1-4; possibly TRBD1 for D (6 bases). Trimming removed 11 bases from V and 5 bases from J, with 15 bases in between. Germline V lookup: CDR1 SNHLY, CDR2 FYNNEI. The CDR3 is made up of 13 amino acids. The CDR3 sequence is CACKDSQNEKLFF. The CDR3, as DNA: TGTGCCTGTAAGGACAGCCAGAATGAAAAACTGTTTTTT.

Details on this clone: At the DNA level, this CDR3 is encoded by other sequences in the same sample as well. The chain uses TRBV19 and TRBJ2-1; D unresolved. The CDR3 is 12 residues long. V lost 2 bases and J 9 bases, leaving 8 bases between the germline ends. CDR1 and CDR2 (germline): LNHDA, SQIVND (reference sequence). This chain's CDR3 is CASSIPAGEQFF. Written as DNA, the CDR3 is TGTGCCAGTAGTATACCGGCAGGTGAGCAGTTCTTC. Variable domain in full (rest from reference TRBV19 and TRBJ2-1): DGGITQSPKYLFRKEGQNVTLSCEQNLNHDAMYWYRQDPGQGLRLIYYSQIVNDFQKGDIAEGYSVSREKKESFPLTVTSAQKNPTAFYLCASSIPAGEQFFGPGTRLTVL.

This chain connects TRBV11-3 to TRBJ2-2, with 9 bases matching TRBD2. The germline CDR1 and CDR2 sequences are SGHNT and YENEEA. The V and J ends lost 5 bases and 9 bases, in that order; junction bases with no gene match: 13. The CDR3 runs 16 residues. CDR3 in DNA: TGTGCCAGCAGCCCCCCGGGGGCGGGAGGGCCAAGGGAGCTGTTTTTT. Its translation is CASSPPGAGGPRELFF.

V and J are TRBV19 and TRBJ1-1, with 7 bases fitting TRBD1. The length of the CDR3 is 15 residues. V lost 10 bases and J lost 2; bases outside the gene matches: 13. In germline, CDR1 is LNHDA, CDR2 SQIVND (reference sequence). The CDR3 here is CATATGQKINTEAFF. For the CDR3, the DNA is TGTGCCACTGCAACGGGACAGAAAATTAACACTGAAGCTTTCTTT.

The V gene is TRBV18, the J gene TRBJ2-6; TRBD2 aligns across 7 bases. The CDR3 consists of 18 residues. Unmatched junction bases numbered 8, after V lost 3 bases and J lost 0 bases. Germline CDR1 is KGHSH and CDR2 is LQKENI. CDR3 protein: CASSPNRGRGSGANVLTF. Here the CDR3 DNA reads TGTGCCAGCTCACCGAACCGCGGGAGAGGCTCTGGGGCCAACGTCCTGACTTTC.

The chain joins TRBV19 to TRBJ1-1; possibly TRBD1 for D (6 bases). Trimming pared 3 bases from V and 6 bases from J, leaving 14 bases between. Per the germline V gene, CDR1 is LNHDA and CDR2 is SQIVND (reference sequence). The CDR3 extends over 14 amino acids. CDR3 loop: CASSMTGGASEAFF. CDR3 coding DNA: TGTGCCAGTAGTATGACAGGTGGAGCGTCTGAAGCTTTCTTT.

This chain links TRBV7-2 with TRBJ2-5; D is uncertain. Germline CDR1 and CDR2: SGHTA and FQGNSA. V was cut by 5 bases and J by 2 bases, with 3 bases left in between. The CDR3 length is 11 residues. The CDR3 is CASSPQETQYF. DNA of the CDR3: TGTGCCAGCAGCCCACAAGAGACCCAGTACTTC. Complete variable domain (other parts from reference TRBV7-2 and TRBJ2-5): GAGVSQSPSNKVTEKGKDVELRCDPISGHTALYWYRQSLGQGLEFLIYFQGNSAPDKSGLPSDRFSAERTGGSVSTLTIQRTQQEDSAVYLCASSPQETQYFGPGTRLLVL.

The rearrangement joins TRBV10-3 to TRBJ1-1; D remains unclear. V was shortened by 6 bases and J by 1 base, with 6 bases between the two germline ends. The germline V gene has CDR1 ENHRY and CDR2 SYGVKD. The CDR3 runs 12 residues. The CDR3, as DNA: TGTGCCATCAGCACGGGGAACACTGAAGCTTTCTTT. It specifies CAISTGNTEAFF.

Here the CDR3 reads CASSKERELVLTGELFF. CDR3 coding DNA: TGTGCCAGCAGCAAAGAGCGGGAGCTGGTTCTAACCGGGGAGCTGTTTTTT. The V and J genes are TRBV13 and TRBJ2-2; the match to TRBD2 covers 8 bases. Germline V gives CDR1 PRHDT, CDR2 FYEKMQ (reference sequence). Trimming removed 5 bases from V and 5 bases from J; junction bases left unmatched: 13. CDR3 size: 17 residues.

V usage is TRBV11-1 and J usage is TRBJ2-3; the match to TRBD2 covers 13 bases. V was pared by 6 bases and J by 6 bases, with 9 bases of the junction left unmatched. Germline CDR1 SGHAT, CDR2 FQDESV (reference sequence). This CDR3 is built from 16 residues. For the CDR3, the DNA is TGTGCCAGCAGTCTAGCCGGGACTAGCGGGACGGATACGCAGTATTTT. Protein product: CASSLAGTSGTDTQYF. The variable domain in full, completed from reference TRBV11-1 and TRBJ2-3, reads EAEVAQSPRYKITEKSQAVAFWCDPISGHATLYWYRQILGQGPELLVQFQDESVVDDSQLPKDRFSAERLKGVDSTLKIQPAELGDSAMYLCASSLAGTSGTDTQYFGPGTRLTVL.

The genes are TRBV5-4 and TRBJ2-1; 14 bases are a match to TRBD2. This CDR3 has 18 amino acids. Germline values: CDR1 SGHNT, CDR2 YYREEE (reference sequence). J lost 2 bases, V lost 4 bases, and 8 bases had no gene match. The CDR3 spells CASSTGTSGGPTYNEQFF. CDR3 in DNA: TGTGCCAGCAGCACCGGGACTAGCGGGGGCCCTACCTACAATGAGCAGTTCTTC.

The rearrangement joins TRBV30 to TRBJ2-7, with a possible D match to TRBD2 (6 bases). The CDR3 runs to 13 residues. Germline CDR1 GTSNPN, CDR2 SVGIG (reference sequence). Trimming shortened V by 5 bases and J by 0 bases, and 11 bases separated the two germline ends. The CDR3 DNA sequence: TGTGCCTGGGAGGGCGGGGTCTCCTACGAGCAGTACTTC. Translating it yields CAWEGGVSYEQYF.